This TCR beta chain was profiled in a study of Ad26.COV2.S vaccination and SARS-CoV-2 variants. Study context: Ad26.COV2.S was injected intramuscularly once or twice, 56 days apart. The study's findings and limits: A substantial breadth of spike-specific CD8+ and CD4+ T cell responses after vaccination has been reported. Comparability of non-spike TCR breadth was observed across vaccine and placebo recipients.

TCRdb's table, derived via immunoSEQ multiplex PCR, lists solely in-frame clones and lacks some. The repertoire has about 420,000 clones, roughly 90% of them found once; the top ten carry roughly 4%. About this clone: The antigen remains undetermined.

Treatment noted: some 19 received Ad26.COV2.S at low or high dose, single or two shots; about five received placebo; per-sample allocation not given. Sampling was done on day 63 after the first vaccine or placebo injection. The donor was a Boston adult aged 18-55 years. The sequence was collected from a person aged 18-65 years who received the Ad26.COV2.S COVID-19 vaccine or a placebo. The sample was peripheral blood, taken in a trial of Ad26.COV2.S vaccine versus placebo.

The CDR3 region has the DNA TGTGCCAGCAGTGAAGCGTGGTCCGGGACACATAACACCGGGGAGCTGTTTTTT. It yields the protein CASSEAWSGTHNTGELFF. The chain is built from TRBV2 and TRBJ2-2, with a tentative D call TRBD1 (6 bases). This CDR3 has 18 amino acids. The ends were cut back, 0 bases at V and 2 bases at J, with 16 bases in the middle. Germline CDR1 and CDR2: SNHLY and FYNNEI.